Each of the 13 T cell receptor beta chains below was sequenced from the same sample in a study of blood T cells in healthy people across ages. A second 7 to 11 cycle PCR used barcoded and J-beta primers. TCRdb passed the 5' RACE reads through MiXCR, listing each CDR3 protein once. This sample has 1,100,000 or so distinct CDR3 sequences; over 35% occur once, and the top ten carry approximately 20%. Sample: blood. The receptors derive from a woman aged 55-69 years in good health.

This clonotype was picked up a small number of times. The chain couples TRBV4-1 to TRBJ2-7; the D gene could be TRBD1 or TRBD2 (5 bases each). Germline V CDR1 and CDR2: MGHRA, YSYEKL. The V and J ends lost 3 bases and 6 bases respectively, with 18 bases between them. CDR3 length: 15 amino acids. The CDR3 reads CASSQDPMRGREQYF. CDR3 DNA: TGCGCCAGCAGCCAGGATCCAATGAGGGGCCGCGAGCAGTACTTC.

The J gene is TRBJ2-6, the V gene TRBV29-1, with D possibly being TRBD1 or TRBD2 (6 bases each). Germline CDR1 and CDR2: SQVTM and ANQGSEA. The CDR3 consists of 13 residues. The CDR3, as DNA: TGCAGAAGGGGGGAAGTCGGGGCCAACGTCCTGACTTTC. Translated, it gives CRRGEVGANVLTF.

A note on this clonotype: The DNA is left out, because the CDR3 cannot be placed on it with certainty; the CDR3 is given as TCRdb lists it. This chain uses TRBV21-1 with TRBJ2-1; the table names TRBD2, a call not compared with the DNA. TRBV21-1 is a listed pseudogene. The CDR3 is 16 residues long, ends included. The CDR3 here is CASSKLRVAGGTEQFF.

This clonotype has more than one count but fewer than ten. This sequence joins TRBV4-1 and TRBJ2-7, with D unclear. The germline gives CDR1 MGHRA, CDR2 YSYEKL. V lost 0 bases and J lost 3, with 12 bases in between. The CDR3 consists of 15 residues. Here the CDR3 DNA reads TGCGCCAGCAGCCAAGATTCCTTATCGGACTACGAGCAGTACTTC. Translation gives CASSQDSLSDYEQYF.

V usage is TRBV12-3 or TRBV12-4 and J usage is TRBJ2-5; D may match TRBD1 or TRBD2 (6 bases each). This CDR3 has 14 residues. The ends were cut back, 6 bases at V and 4 bases at J, with 15 bases in the middle. This chain's CDR3 is CASRKSGGGETQYF. The CDR3 bases are TGTGCCAGCAGAAAAAGCGGAGGGGGAGAGACCCAGTACTTC.

V and J are TRBV5-4 and TRBJ2-1; 10 bases match TRBD2. Germline lookup yields CDR1 SGHNT and CDR2 YYREEE (reference sequence). The CDR3 has 16 amino acids. V dropped 3 bases and J dropped 4; count of bases not matched to a gene: 7. The CDR3 coding sequence is TGTGCCAGCAGCTCGCTGAGCGGGAGGGATTACAATGAGCAGTTCTTC. Its translation is CASSSLSGRDYNEQFF.

In its sample, this clonotype was seen a few times. The chain has TRBV2 and TRBJ2-5; no definite D call. V was trimmed by 3 bases and J by 2 bases, leaving 4 bases between them. The CDR3 sequence is 12 residues long. The germline gives CDR1 SNHLY, CDR2 FYNNEI. The CDR3 loop reads CASSESQETQYF. The CDR3 bases are TGTGCCAGCAGTGAGAGTCAAGAGACCCAGTACTTC.

V and J are TRBV29-1 and TRBJ2-7, with a weak D call TRBD1 (5 bases). Between the trimmed V and J ends, which lost 1 base and 8 bases, there was a span of 9 bases. Germline CDR1 and CDR2: SQVTM and ANQGSEA. There are 11 residues in the CDR3. In DNA, the CDR3 is TGCAGCGTTGAAGTGACAGAGAAGCAGTACTTC. Translated, it gives CSVEVTEKQYF.

This clonotype turned up a few times. This chain connects TRBV2 to TRBJ2-2; 8 nucleotides match TRBD1. Germline trimming cut 4 bases from V and 1 base from J; bases unmatched to any gene: 8. CDR1 is SNHLY, CDR2 FYNNEI, per germline. The CDR3 loop spans 17 amino acids. The CDR3 is CASSGNSRGQNTGELFF. CDR3 DNA: TGTGCCAGCAGTGGGAACAGCAGGGGGCAGAACACCGGGGAGCTGTTTTTT.

The table lists this clonotype with a few counts. The gene calls are TRBV10-3 and TRBJ1-4; tentatively, D is TRBD1 (6 bases). Germline assignment: CDR1 ENHRY and CDR2 SYGVKD. V lost 6 bases and J lost 0, with 8 bases in between. The CDR3 has 14 amino acids. The DNA for the CDR3 is TGTGCCATCAGGGGGGCGGCAACTAATGAAAAACTGTTTTTT. Translating gives CAIRGAATNEKLFF.

This clonotype was seen only a few times. The J gene is TRBJ2-1, the V gene TRBV20-1, with D possibly being TRBD1 or TRBD2 (6 bases each). Germline V gene sequence: CDR1 DFQATT, CDR2 SNEGSKA (reference sequence). Trimming took 0 bases from V and 10 from J, leaving 10 bases between them. The length of the CDR3 is 12 residues. CDR3 loop: CSARDRGREQFF. CDR3 bases: TGCAGTGCTAGAGATAGGGGGAGGGAGCAGTTCTTC.

The chain has TRBV6-2 or TRBV6-3 and TRBJ2-4, with D perhaps matching TRBD1 or TRBD2 (5 bases each). In germline, CDR1 is MNHEY, CDR2 SVGEGT. V gave up 6 bases and J gave up 1 base, with 13 bases separating them. CDR3 length: 15 residues. In DNA form, the CDR3 reads TGTGCCAGCAGACCCCCCGAGGGGGCCAAAAACATTCAGTACTTC. Its translation: CASRPPEGAKNIQYF.

This clonotype has more than one count but fewer than ten. The gene calls are TRBV6-6 and TRBJ2-7, with a weak D call TRBD2 (6 bases). V was shortened by 5 bases and J by 4 bases, with 15 bases between the two germline ends. The germline V gene has CDR1 MNHNY and CDR2 SVGAGI (reference sequence). The CDR3 is 14 amino acids. CDR3 residues: CASSTISGRYEQYF. The CDR3, as DNA: TGTGCCAGCAGTACAATTAGCGGACGTTACGAGCAGTACTTC.